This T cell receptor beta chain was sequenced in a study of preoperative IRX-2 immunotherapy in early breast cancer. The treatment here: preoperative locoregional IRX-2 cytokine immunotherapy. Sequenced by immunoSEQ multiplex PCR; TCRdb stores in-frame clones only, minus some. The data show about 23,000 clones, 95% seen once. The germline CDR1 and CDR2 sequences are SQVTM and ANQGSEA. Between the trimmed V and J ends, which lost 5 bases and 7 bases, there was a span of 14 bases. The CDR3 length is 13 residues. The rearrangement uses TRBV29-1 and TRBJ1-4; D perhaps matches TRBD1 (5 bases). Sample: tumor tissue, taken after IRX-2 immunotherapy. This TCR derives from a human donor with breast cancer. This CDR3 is CSVRPGQGEKLFF. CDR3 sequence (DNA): TGCAGCGTTAGGCCGGGGCAGGGTGAAAAACTGTTTTTT.